This T cell receptor beta chain was identified in a study of T cells in Graves' hyperthyroidism and ophthalmopathy (dated by TCRdb to the late 2010s). Looking at the study overall: Peripheral blood samples were taken at the time of initial diagnosis, prior to any treatment. To identify TCR V-J signatures that set the groups apart, the researchers used a discovery cohort of 95 to 100 patients, made up of roughly 45 with Graves' ophthalmopathy and 55 to 65 with stable Graves' hyperthyroidism. Whether ophthalmopathy could be predicted prospectively was tested in an independent validation cohort made up of roughly 20 hyperthyroidism patients plus 17 patients who later progressed to ophthalmopathy. For training and testing, the 110 or so patients in the discovery cohort were randomly divided in a 7:3 ratio. In addition, the study compared T-cell repertoires in thyroid tissue and in blood from roughly 6 Graves' hyperthyroidism patients. Once sampling was done, hyperthyroidism patients were given methimazole at a starting dose of 30 mg daily, whereas ophthalmopathy patients were given high-dose intravenous methylprednisolone. The paper reports TCR Vbeta CDR3 sequencing of approximately 140 peripheral blood samples: 43 ophthalmopathy, about 75 hyperthyroidism and some 17 progressor patients.

The TCR beta CDR3 regions were amplified from the RNA transcripts. The TCR CDR3 was subjected to a first round of RT-PCR using the HTBI primer set and the Qiagen OneStep RT-PCR kit. The libraries were constructed in a second round of multiplex PCR and then size-selected and purified. Libraries were sequenced paired-end with 100 bp reads on an Illumina HiSeq2000. The authors' pipeline ran thus. Raw data were processed with SOAPnuke, discarding reads with adapters, uncalled bases, mean Phred below 15, or no exact constant-primer or identifier match. COPE v1.2.5 was used to merge high-quality paired reads, and clonotypes were defined as unique nucleotide sequences. MiTCR v1.1 was used to align the clonotypes against IMGT TRBV, TRBD and TRBJ reference segments. Analysis was restricted to V-J combinations with a frequency above 0.0001, which covered roughly 99% of repertoires. The TCS score was defined as the ratio of F50 (clonal expansion) to E x V (chaos), calculated using BLOSUM62-based TCRdist between CDR3 peptides within each V-J. Welch's t-statistics and random forest reduced several hundred V-J features to 10 to 15, which were used in a naive Bayes classifier (R e1071). TCRdb reprocessing: public reads trimmed at Q25 with fastp, clones called with MiXCR, in-frame beta chains kept. Each CDR3 protein gets just one entry, which takes the most common genes and DNA from the rows behind it. What appears here as the V and J calls and clone size reflects TCRdb's work, not the paper's. Counted in this sample were roughly 550,000 distinct CDR3 sequences; 15% to 20% of them appeared once. The ten most abundant clones make up approximately 30% of the sample.

What the study reported, not specific to this receptor: No statistical method was used to fix the sample size in advance, and group allocation was not hidden from the investigators. Most expanded thyroid clonotypes (frequency above 0.001) were also found in blood, which suggests that blood repertoires may mirror thyroid immune responses. In cross-validation, a model built on a 13 V-J signature told ophthalmopathy apart from stable hyperthyroidism with under 90% sensitivity and 81% to 82% specificity, and in testing the same model reached 80%/75%. In validation, the model predicted progression to ophthalmopathy a median of about 6 months before onset, with approximately 71% sensitivity and around 76% specificity.

In the ophthalmopathy patients, disease was moderately to severely active, with a Clinical Activity Score of 3 or more, a NOSPECS grade of 4 or more, and a duration of less than 3 months. Any patient with an uncontrolled infection, another autoimmune disease, pregnancy or lactation was excluded. Diagnoses relied on clinical symptoms, serum thyroxine and TRAb, thyroid ultrasound and orbital computed tomography. Ficoll-Paque density gradient centrifugation was used to isolate PBMCs from approximately 11 ml of fresh peripheral blood. Trizol reagent was used to extract total RNA, and RNA quality was then checked on an Agilent 2100 Bioanalyzer. Many counts were recorded for this clonotype. Its cognate antigen has yet to be identified. No much larger clone is present one base from it, and per-base qualities are unavailable. The junction shows trimming of 5 bases on V and 3 bases on J, plus 20 bases between the germline ends. The CDR1 and CDR2 encoded by the germline V gene are SGHNT and YENEEA. Measured from the cysteine to the phenylalanine, the CDR3 is 16 residues long. Left in the record is the CDR3 DNA by itself, 48 bases read in frame from the first base.

The rearranged chain carries TRBV11-3 and TRBJ2-7, and TRBD1 may be the D gene, going by 6 matching bases. The sample taken for sequencing was blood. The sequence was obtained from a woman aged 25 to 39 with Graves' ophthalmopathy. Read as DNA, the sequence is TGTGCCAGCAGCAACGAGGGGGAGAGGAACCGCTACGAGCAGTACTTC. Translated, this is CASSNEGERNRYEQYF.